The present T cell receptor (beta chain) was sequenced within a study of shared clonotypes between healthy human individuals (dated by TCRdb to 2019 to 2021). Some background on the complete study: The cohort included three men and a couple of women between 18 and 49 years of age. For each donor, CD4 naive and CD4 memory were each run on three plates, CD8 naive on two plates, and CD8 memory on one plate. Blood TCR repertoires of about 5 healthy adults were deeply sequenced to estimate repertoire size and the extent of clonotype sharing between individuals. Leukapheresis yielded between about 0.9 and 8.9 billion PBMCs per donor. Libraries were prepared and TCR repertoires were sequenced by different laboratories using diverse techniques, in order to increase sequencing depth and limit assay-specific biases. General study outcomes and caveats: The genetic and exposure-history diversity represented was limited by the small number of donors. Sampling was restricted to blood, and TCR repertoires in tissues likely differ from the TCR repertoires found in blood. Rarefaction of sorted-subset datasets indicated incomplete sequencing despite the large sequencing depth. About 5% of naive CD4, roughly 3.5% of naive CD8, 2.3% of memory CD4, and around 0.42% of memory CD8 clonotypes were shared across a few donors. Estimated clonotype richness was generally larger for naive than for memory subsets. Compared with non-shared clonotypes, clonotypes shared by all four sorted-subset donors had higher generation probabilities. Pairwise subsampling indicated that sequencing depth was expected to affect the degree of clonotype sharing among donors.

Of note for this clone: The target of this receptor is not known. The input lacks base qualities; no much larger clone sits a single base away.

Using the deep immunoSEQ assay, TCR CDR3 regions were amplified from genomic DNA by multiplex PCR. Genomic DNA extracted from each cell subset was distributed evenly over all wells of several immunoSEQ 96-well plates, and each plate served as one replicate. For sorted subsets, roughly 200 ng genomic DNA, equal to tens of thousands of T cell genomes, was loaded into each replicate PCR. The purified libraries were quantified using a Qubit 3.0 fluorometer, sized with a Bioanalyzer 2100, and then quantified again using the KAPA Library Quantification kit. Each immunoSEQ 96-well plate was sequenced on its own single-read 150-cycle Illumina NextSeq 550 flow cell. Under the source paper's analysis protocol: Because only junctional sequences without quality scores were contained in the immunoSEQ output, filtering matching that applied to full-length reads could not be performed. To assign V/J genes and CDR3, sequences were annotated against IMGT germline references using PyIR, a Python wrapper for IgBLAST v1.9. Reads were removed for weak V/J assignments (E-value above 1e-6), missing CDR3, stop codons, out-of-frame junctions, or ambiguous translated residues. V3J clonotypes were defined by identical inferred V gene, J gene, and CDR3 amino acid sequence. Percentage overlap between repertoires was computed as shared unique clonotypes divided by the size of the smaller repertoire. Richness of each repertoire was evaluated using RTK rarefaction, the Chao1 estimator, and Recon v2.1 estimates of unobserved clonotypes. Generation probabilities for all TCRbeta clonotypes obtained by the gDNA method from a handful of donors were computed using OLGA. The immuneACCESS repertoire file appears here via TCRdb, limited to in-frame rearrangements. These files lack a portion of the clones; in checked studies, under half of the deficit traces to unresolved V genes, and the cause of the others is not known. V, J and clone size are those of that table, while D and trimming were read from the DNA. Here the sample has about 800,000 clones; approximately 96% occur a single time. The biggest ten clones account for less than 0.25% of the sample.

From cysteine to phenylalanine, the CDR3 is 12 amino acids long. Only the CDR3 region is kept as DNA, spanning 36 bases read in frame from base 1. In the germline V gene, CDR1 corresponds to SGHVS and CDR2 to FNYEAQ. V is clipped by 4 bases and J by 2 bases, and the sequence between their germline boundaries is 4 bases long. CD8 naive samples were CD45RO-negative cells positively selected for CCR7, giving a CD45RA+CCR7+ population that excluded TemRA cells. Healthy HIV-negative adults with no recently reported acute infections or vaccinations were included as donors. All donors were Caucasian adults living in Nashville, Tennessee, USA. After blood collection by leukapheresis, PBMCs were isolated using Ficoll-Histopaque density gradient centrifugation and then cryopreserved in the vapor phase of liquid nitrogen. Analytical flow cytometry was used to check the purity and quantity of each magnetically sorted T cell population. Genomic DNA was isolated from each sorted fraction and quantified by UV absorbance on a Nanodrop 2000c.

Specimen: naive CD8+ T cells sorted from blood. This specimen's cell subset or site label, interpreted: CD45RA+CCR7+. The chain was built from TRBV7-6 and TRBJ2-3; the D segment cannot be called with confidence. This clonotype was obtained from a young man in good health. The nucleotide sequence is TGTGCCAGCAGCTCGAACACAGATACGCAGTATTTT. Its product reads: CASSSNTDTQYF.